Below, 17 T cell receptor beta chains from the same sample are listed, as sequenced in a study of shared T cell receptors in the human thymus. Assay used: immunoSEQ multiplex PCR; TCRdb lists only in-frame clones, some missing. The table lists 65,000 to 70,000 clones, roughly 95% of them singletons. The sequenced sample was thymocytes. These receptors came from a human donor.

The chain has TRBV29-1 and TRBJ1-2, with a possible D match to TRBD1 (5 bases). V lost 3 bases to trimming and J lost 0 bases, with 11 bases between them. The CDR3 is 14 amino acids. Germline V gene data show CDR1 as SQVTM and CDR2 as ANQGSEA. The CDR3 here is CSVDSQGANYGYTF. As DNA, the CDR3 is TGCAGCGTTGATTCGCAGGGAGCTAACTATGGCTACACCTTC.

The rearrangement joins TRBV4-1 to TRBJ1-2, with TRBD1 matching 8 bases. This CDR3 region has 15 residues. Germline CDR1 MGHRA, CDR2 YSYEKL. After removal of 1 base from V and 4 bases from J, the junction contained 5 bases not matched to a gene. The CDR3 region has the DNA TGCGCCAGCAGCCAAGCAGGGGGCCGGTCCTATGGCTACACCTTC. Amino acids: CASSQAGGRSYGYTF.

The V gene is TRBV29-1, the J gene TRBJ2-1; 8 bases are a match to TRBD1. The CDR3 spans 14 residues. J lost 5 bases, V lost 5 bases, and 8 bases had no gene match. The germline gives CDR1 SQVTM, CDR2 ANQGSEA. For the CDR3, the DNA is TGCAGCGTTAAAAAGGGGACAGGAAACAATGAGCAGTTCTTC. Translating gives CSVKKGTGNNEQFF.

The V gene is TRBV7-9, the J gene TRBJ2-5; 9 bases are a match to TRBD1. CDR1 is SEHNR, CDR2 FQNEAQ, per germline (reference sequence). This CDR3 is built from 15 residues. V was clipped by 3 bases and J by 3 bases; unmatched bases: 5. The CDR3 loop reads CASSFFRTGEETQYF. The CDR3, as DNA: TGTGCCAGCAGCTTCTTCCGGACAGGGGAAGAGACCCAGTACTTC.

This chain uses TRBV28 with TRBJ2-5; D is undetermined. Per germline, CDR1 MDHEN and CDR2 SYDVKM. This CDR3 is built from 13 residues. Deletions cut 3 bases from V and 1 base from J, with 6 bases between. CDR3 in DNA: TGTGCCAGCAGTTTCAGTGTCCAAGAGACCCAGTACTTC. Its protein is CASSFSVQETQYF.

The chain carries TRBV15 and TRBJ2-2; D call uncertain. V shed 0 bases and J shed 1 base, with 3 bases lying between them. The CDR3 extends over 14 amino acids. Germline loops: CDR1 LNHNV, CDR2 YYDKDF (reference sequence). The CDR3 is CATSRDRNTGELFF. CDR3 nucleotide sequence: TGTGCCACCAGCAGAGATAGGAACACCGGGGAGCTGTTTTTT.

V is TRBV6-1 and J is TRBJ1-5, with a possible D match to TRBD1 (5 bases). V was cut by 1 base and J by 2 bases, with 12 bases left in between. CDR1 and CDR2 from the germline V gene are MNHNS and SASEGT. The length of the CDR3 is 16 residues. As DNA, the CDR3 is TGTGCCAGCAGTGAAGTGGGGGAAAGGTGCAATCAGCCCCAGCATTTT. Protein product: CASSEVGERCNQPQHF.

This chain connects TRBV14 to TRBJ1-4; perhaps TRBD1 as D (6 bases). The CDR3 covers 22 residues. V gave up 4 bases and J gave up 2 bases, with 32 bases separating them. Looked up from germline, CDR1 is SGHDN and CDR2 is FVKESK. CDR3 coding DNA: TGTGCCAGCAGCCTAACCGAACAGGGCATCGGGGCTCGGACGTCTACTAATGAAAAACTGTTTTTT. It codes for CASSLTEQGIGARTSTNEKLFF. The whole variable domain, filled in from reference TRBV14 and TRBJ1-4, reads EAGVTQFPSHSVIEKGQTVTLRCDPISGHDNLYWYRRVMGKEIKFLLHFVKESKQDESGMPNNRFLAERTGGTYSTLKVQPAELEDSGVYFCASSLTEQGIGARTSTNEKLFFGSGTQLSVL.

The genes are TRBV27 and TRBJ1-1; 8 bases match TRBD1. With 6 bases clipped from V and 1 base from J, the junction kept 10 bases outside the gene matches. The germline V gene has CDR1 MNHEY and CDR2 SMNVEV (reference sequence). CDR3 length: 16 amino acids. CDR3 region: CASSGQGLQSNTEAFF. In nucleotides, the CDR3 is TGTGCCAGCAGCGGACAGGGACTCCAATCGAACACTGAAGCTTTCTTT.

This chain links TRBV4-1 with TRBJ1-2; maybe TRBD1 (6 bases). The germline V and J ends were trimmed by 0 bases and 7 bases, with 12 bases remaining between them. CDR1 is MGHRA and CDR2 is YSYEKL in the germline V gene. The CDR3 has 14 residues. CDR3 bases: TGCGCCAGCAGCCAAGACCAGGGGCTTTGTGGCTACACCTTC. Its translation: CASSQDQGLCGYTF.

The chain recombines TRBV18 with TRBJ1-2, with D possibly being TRBD1 (5 bases). Germline values: CDR1 KGHSH, CDR2 LQKENI. The CDR3 loop spans 16 amino acids. The germline V and J ends were trimmed by 6 bases and 3 bases, with 20 bases remaining between them. DNA for the CDR3: TGTGCCAGCTCCCCGCAGGGAGGTAAGGTCGACTATGGCTACACCTTC. Residues: CASSPQGGKVDYGYTF.

The chain links TRBV7-2 to TRBJ1-5; D perhaps matches TRBD1 (5 bases). Germline CDR1 reads SGHTA; CDR2 reads FQGNSA. CDR3 length: 16 residues. Trimming removed 0 bases from V and 5 bases from J, with 14 bases in between. The CDR3 is CASSLAGALTYQPQHF. The DNA of the CDR3 is TGTGCCAGCAGCTTAGCAGGGGCGCTTACTTATCAGCCCCAGCATTTT.

J is TRBJ2-7 and V is TRBV9; maybe TRBD2 (5 bases). The CDR3 spans 15 residues. Germline values: CDR1 SGDLS, CDR2 YYNGEE. Deletions cut 0 bases from V and 3 bases from J, with 13 bases between. The CDR3 DNA is TGTGCCAGCAGCGTAGAAGACGGGATGGGCTACGAGCAGTACTTC. Translated, it gives CASSVEDGMGYEQYF.

The chain employs TRBV6-5 and TRBJ1-3; D is unresolved. V was pared by 1 base and J by 2 bases, with 9 bases between. This CDR3 region has 15 residues. CDR1 MNHEY and CDR2 SVGAGI come from the germline V gene. The CDR3 is CASSYCRCPGNTIYF. The CDR3 region has the DNA TGTGCCAGCAGTTACTGCAGGTGCCCTGGAAACACCATATATTTT.

This chain links TRBV9 with TRBJ2-7, with D possibly being TRBD1 (5 bases). The V end lost 0 bases, the J end lost 2 bases, and 12 bases lay between the germline ends. This CDR3 spans 15 amino acids. Germline CDR1 and CDR2: SGDLS and YYNGEE. CDR3 loop: CASSVAGAPAYEQYF. The DNA of the CDR3 is TGTGCCAGCAGCGTAGCTGGGGCGCCGGCCTACGAGCAGTACTTC.

The rearrangement uses TRBV7-2 and TRBJ1-2; the match to TRBD1 covers 7 bases. Germline CDR1 SGHTA, CDR2 FQGNSA. V gave up 5 bases and J gave up 4 bases; unmatched junction bases: 13. This CDR3 has 16 amino acids. The chain's CDR3 is CASSITGTENIYGYTF. CDR3 DNA: TGTGCCAGCAGCATCACCGGGACAGAGAACATCTATGGCTACACCTTC.

The genes are TRBV7-8 and TRBJ2-6; 10 nucleotides align to TRBD1. In germline, CDR1 is SGHVS, CDR2 FQNEAQ. The V segment lost 4 bases and the J segment 0 bases; nucleotides outside the gene matches: 12. The CDR3 is 20 amino acids. CDR3 DNA: TGTGCCAGCAGCTCCAACCTAAGGACAGGGGGAAGCTCTGGGGCCAACGTCCTGACTTTC. Its translation: CASSSNLRTGGSSGANVLTF.